One sample yielded the 21 T cell receptor beta chains listed below, sequenced in a study of cytomegalovirus exposure and HLA in healthy donors. PCR amplification relied on 60 Vbeta primers (plus 13 Jbeta primers). This table comes from immunoSEQ multiplex PCR, and its TCRdb copy is limited to in-frame clones, with some not included. The table shows roughly 150,000 clones, with 77% occurring only once. Specimen: PBMCs. These receptors came from a man aged 50 or older in good health and CMV-seropositive.

This chain connects TRBV11-2 to TRBJ1-2; D perhaps matches TRBD1 (5 bases). Germline loops: CDR1 SGHAT, CDR2 FQNNGV. The CDR3 covers 12 residues. Trimming cost V 5 bases and J 3 bases, with 7 bases left between them. CDR3 coding DNA: TGTGCCAGCAGCCAGGGCGACTATGGCTACACCTTC. This encodes CASSQGDYGYTF.

The V gene is TRBV10-1, the J gene TRBJ2-7; possibly TRBD2 for D (7 bases). Germline CDR1 is WNHNN and CDR2 is SYGVQD (reference sequence). V was cut by 0 bases and J by 0 bases, with 12 bases left in between. The CDR3 runs 16 residues. CDR3 protein: CASSESGGLSSYEQYF. The CDR3 DNA is TGCGCCAGCAGTGAGTCGGGGGGGCTGAGCTCCTACGAGCAGTACTTC.

This clone was seen more than once but under ten times. The sample contains more than one DNA sequence encoding this CDR3. The chain links TRBV5-1 to TRBJ2-5, with 11 bases identical to TRBD2. The CDR3 is 16 residues long. Trimming cost V 0 bases and J 1 base; bases outside gene matches: 2. The germline gives CDR1 SGHRS, CDR2 YFSETQ. In DNA form, the CDR3 reads TGCGCCAGCAGCTTGGGGGGACTAGCGGTCCAAGAGACCCAGTACTTC. Its protein product is CASSLGGLAVQETQYF.

The table lists this clone with a count of one. J is TRBJ2-5 and V is TRBV7-9; D might be TRBD2 (6 bases). The CDR3 loop spans 14 amino acids. From germline, CDR1 is SEHNR and CDR2 FQNEAQ (reference sequence). Trimming took 5 bases from V and 7 from J, leaving 17 bases between them. The CDR3 reads CASSPEEGAGTQYF. CDR3 DNA sequence: TGTGCCAGCAGCCCAGAGGAGGGCGCCGGGACCCAGTACTTC.

The rearrangement links TRBV5-1 to TRBJ1-4, with 7 positions matching TRBD1. After removal of 0 bases from V and 7 bases from J, the junction contained 3 bases not matched to a gene. CDR3 length: 14 residues. From germline, CDR1 is SGHRS and CDR2 YFSETQ. DNA for the CDR3: TGCGCCAGCAGCTTGGAGGGGGCAGGTGAAAAACTGTTTTTT. Translated, it gives CASSLEGAGEKLFF.

The rearrangement links TRBV9 to TRBJ2-5; 11 bases are shared with TRBD2. Germline lookup yields CDR1 SGDLS and CDR2 YYNGEE. With 3 bases clipped from V and 5 bases from J, the junction kept 6 bases outside the gene matches. The CDR3 totals 15 residues. The DNA of the CDR3 is TGTGCCAGCAGCGATATAGCGGGGGGGCCTGAGACCCAGTACTTC. It specifies CASSDIAGGPETQYF.

This clone came up once. This rearrangement joins TRBV9 to TRBJ1-2; 8 bases are a match to TRBD1. The CDR3 sequence is 14 residues long. The junction had 7 bases not matched to a gene; V was cut back by 3 bases and J by 6 bases. CDR1 is SGDLS, CDR2 YYNGEE, per germline. The CDR3 coding sequence is TGTGCCAGCAGCGCACCCGACAGGGGCGATGGCTACACCTTC. This codes for CASSAPDRGDGYTF.

This clone turned up a few times. The chain is built from TRBV18 and TRBJ2-7, with 7 positions matching TRBD1. CDR3 length equals 16 residues. V gave up 2 bases and J gave up 0 bases; unmatched junction bases: 7. In germline, CDR1 is KGHSH, CDR2 LQKENI. The CDR3 spells CASSPTTGPNSYEQYF. CDR3 in DNA: TGTGCCAGCTCACCAACGACAGGGCCCAACTCCTACGAGCAGTACTTC. The whole variable domain, filled in from reference TRBV18 and TRBJ2-7, reads NAGVMQNPRHLVRRRGQEARLRCSPMKGHSHVYWYRQLPEEGLKFMVYLQKENIIDESGMPKERFSAEFPKEGPSILRIQQVVRGDSAAYFCASSPTTGPNSYEQYFGPGTRLTVT.

Here the CDR3 DNA reads TGTGCCAGCAGCCAAGATCTCCCCGGGACAGGGGGCGGCTACACCTTC. Its protein is CASSQDLPGTGGGYTF. This rearrangement joins TRBV4-2 to TRBJ1-2, with TRBD1 identical over 12 bases. There are 16 residues in the CDR3. The germline CDR1 and CDR2 sequences are LGHNA and YNFKEQ. V shed 0 bases and J 8 bases; nucleotides not matched to a gene: 7.

This chain links TRBV5-6 with TRBJ1-5; D call uncertain. The V gene lost 0 bases and the J gene lost 3 bases, with 7 bases spanning the gap. CDR1 is SGHDT, CDR2 YYEEEE, per germline. The CDR3 runs to 14 residues. This chain's CDR3 is CASSLVSNNQPQHF. DNA for the CDR3: TGTGCCAGCAGCTTGGTTAGCAACAATCAGCCCCAGCATTTT.

V gene TRBV5-1 combines with J gene TRBJ2-1; 10 bases agree with TRBD2. Per the germline V gene, CDR1 is SGHRS and CDR2 is YFSETQ. V shed 3 bases, J shed 6 bases, and the junction held 9 bases outside the gene matches. There are 16 residues in the CDR3. The CDR3: CASSSVAGGGINEQFF. The CDR3 region has the DNA TGCGCCAGCAGCTCCGTAGCGGGGGGAGGTATCAATGAGCAGTTCTTC.

The chain recombines TRBV29-1 with TRBJ1-1, with a tentative D call TRBD1 (6 bases). Germline V gene sequence: CDR1 SQVTM, CDR2 ANQGSEA. V lost 5 bases and J 0 bases, leaving 10 bases between the germline ends. There are 13 residues in the CDR3. CDR3 in DNA: TGCAGCGTTCAGGGGCAGATGAACACTGAAGCTTTCTTT. Its translation: CSVQGQMNTEAFF.

The chain uses TRBV4-3 and TRBJ2-3; 9 bases align to TRBD2. The CDR3 spans 16 residues. In germline, CDR1 is LGHNA, CDR2 YSLEER. Trimming removed 1 base from V and 2 bases from J; junction bases left unmatched: 4. This CDR3 reads CASSQAGGGATDTQYF. CDR3 in DNA: TGCGCCAGCAGCCAAGCTGGCGGGGGGGCCACAGATACGCAGTATTTT.

About this clone: The identical CDR3 is also encoded by other nucleotide sequences in the sample. The rearrangement uses TRBV9 and TRBJ2-7, with D tentatively TRBD1 (7 bases). Germline CDR1 SGDLS, CDR2 YYNGEE. The CDR3 is made up of 14 amino acids. Trimming shortened V by 0 bases and J by 6 bases, and 13 bases separated the two germline ends. CDR3 bases: TGTGCCAGCAGCGTAGTGTCAGGGGGAGGCGAGCAGTACTTC. It yields the protein CASSVVSGGGEQYF.

Remarks on this clone: One junction end disagrees with the germline gene, perhaps due to a read error. The chain recombines TRBV2 with TRBJ1-4; a possible D gene is TRBD1 (5 bases). Germline V gene data show CDR1 as SNHLY and CDR2 as FYNNEI. This CDR3 is 18 amino acids long. The CDR3 reads CASSVNRPTLTSKQAFVF. CDR3 DNA: TGTGCCAGCAGTGTTAACAGGCCTACCTTGACATCCAAACAGGCATTTGTTTTT.

V is TRBV18 and J is TRBJ1-4; possible D gene TRBD1, 5 bases. This CDR3 spans 14 amino acids. Germline values: CDR1 KGHSH, CDR2 LQKENI. The germline V and J ends were trimmed by 5 bases and 3 bases, with 10 bases remaining between them. The CDR3: CASSLDTSNEKLFF. CDR3 in DNA: TGTGCCAGCTCATTGGACACCTCTAATGAAAAACTGTTTTTT.

This clone turned up a few times. The same CDR3 is also encoded by other DNA sequences in this sample. The chain is built from TRBV29-1 and TRBJ1-1; a weak D match, TRBD1 (5 bases). V was shortened by 4 bases and J by 1 base, with 10 bases between the two germline ends. The germline V gene encodes CDR1 SQVTM and CDR2 ANQGSEA. The CDR3 covers 13 residues. CDR3 nucleotides: TGCAGCGTTGTAGGGCAGGGGAACACTGAAGCTTTCTTT. It codes for CSVVGQGNTEAFF.

The chain combines TRBV6-5 with TRBJ2-7; 9 nucleotides line up with TRBD2. Germline V CDR1 and CDR2: MNHEY, SVGAGI. The V and J ends lost 5 bases and 3 bases, in that order; junction bases with no gene match: 8. The CDR3 spans 15 residues. The CDR3 DNA follows: TGTGCCAGCAGTCTTTTTAGCGGGGGTGGCTACGAGCAGTACTTC. It specifies CASSLFSGGGYEQYF.

This chain links TRBV5-1 with TRBJ2-7, with 11 bases aligning to TRBD2. Germline CDR1 and CDR2: SGHRS and YFSETQ. The CDR3 extends over 16 amino acids. Trimming cost V 4 bases and J 3 bases; bases outside gene matches: 9. The CDR3 region is CASSTELAGGNYEQYF. DNA of the CDR3: TGCGCCAGCAGCACCGAGCTAGCGGGGGGAAACTACGAGCAGTACTTC.

This chain links TRBV27 with TRBJ2-3; 7 positions match TRBD2. Germline CDR1 is MNHEY and CDR2 is SMNVEV (reference sequence). The ends lost 1 base at V and 0 bases at J; junction bases unmatched: 4. The CDR3 sequence is 16 residues long. CDR3 DNA sequence: TGTGCCAGCAGTTTATTCGCTAGCGGCAGCACAGATACGCAGTATTTT. Its translation is CASSLFASGSTDTQYF.

The V gene is TRBV7-2, the J gene TRBJ2-5; 11 bases are a match to TRBD2. J was trimmed by 1 base and V by 5 bases; bases with no gene match: 3. The CDR3 totals 15 residues. Germline values: CDR1 SGHTA, CDR2 FQGNSA. The CDR3, as DNA: TGTGCCAGCAGCCAAGGACTAGCGGGCCAAGAGACCCAGTACTTC. Protein: CASSQGLAGQETQYF.